The clone carrying this T cell receptor beta chain was observed a handful of times. Treatment here: roughly 19 received Ad26.COV2.S at low or high dose, single or two shots; 5 received placebo; per-sample allocation not given. The investigators took samples on day 63 after the first vaccine or placebo injection. The table came from immunoSEQ multiplex PCR; TCRdb's copy has only in-frame clones and leaves some out. The sample includes 300,000 to 350,000 clones, around four fifths of them seen just once. Germline V gene sequence: CDR1 SGHRS, CDR2 YFSETQ. The junction had 6 bases not matched to a gene; V was cut back by 5 bases and J by 3 bases. CDR3 length: 15 amino acids. This sample is part of a study of Ad26.COV2.S vaccination and SARS-CoV-2 variants. In the study overall: The study gave Ad26.COV2.S intramuscularly, once or twice 56 days apart.

The chain links TRBV5-1 to TRBJ2-2; 8 bases agree with TRBD1. This receptor was obtained from a person aged 18-65 years who received the Ad26.COV2.S COVID-19 vaccine or a placebo. The specimen was peripheral blood, collected in a trial of Ad26.COV2.S vaccine versus placebo. The CDR3 reads CASRLGTGDTGELFF. DNA of the CDR3: TGCGCCAGCAGGTTAGGGACAGGCGACACCGGGGAGCTGTTTTTT.